This T cell receptor beta chain was profiled in a study of blood T cell repertoires in COVID-19. Study-wide background: COVID-19 samples, acute and convalescent, were from the United States, Italy and Spain. PBMCs, B-cell-depleted T cells, or T cells provided the cDNA or gDNA that made up the material.

Germline V CDR1 and CDR2: SGHTS, YDEGEE. The V end lost 5 bases, the J end lost 0 bases, and 12 bases lay between the germline ends. This CDR3 has 15 residues. In the original workflow: By means of reference gene primer amplification, nucleated cell counts were estimated. Sequencing was performed with immunoSEQ multiplex PCR; in TCRdb, only in-frame clones are kept and a portion is missing. The D gene and trimming were derived from the DNA, and the V and J assignments and clone size from that table. The sample includes about 90,000 clones, roughly nine tenths seen only once; the top ten take under 2%.

This clonotype was obtained from a human donor with active COVID-19. The donor label of this sample is uncertain. Material for sequencing was peripheral blood. This chain joins TRBV5-8 and TRBJ2-1, with D unclear. The CDR3 region is CASRPRASSYNEQFF. The CDR3, as DNA: TGTGCCAGCAGGCCGAGAGCTAGCTCCTACAATGAGCAGTTCTTC.